This is a list of T cell receptor beta chains from one sample in a study of blood T cell repertoires in COVID-19. TCRdb's table, derived via immunoSEQ multiplex PCR, lists solely in-frame clones and lacks some. Of approximately 190,000 clones in the sample, just over 85% were seen once. Material for sequencing was peripheral blood. Receptors were obtained from a man older than 75 with acute or convalescent COVID-19. The CDR3 runs from the conserved cysteine through the conserved F or W.

>TRBJ2-1|TRBV28
CASSIPAGSNEQFF
>TRBJ2-6|TRBV6-4
CASSPGTVGANVLTF
>TRBJ2-4|TRBV12-3/TRBV12-4
CASRDSQGGIQYF
>TRBJ2-3|TRBV15
CATSRESGLDTQYF
>TRBJ2-3|TRBV24-1
CATSVTGEADTQYF
>TRBJ2-5|TRBV27
CASSFRLAGGTQYF
>TRBJ1-2|TRBV5-1
CASSLDRELGYTF
>TRBJ2-7|TRBV28
CASSRPGVLSYEQYF
>TRBJ2-3|TRBV10-3
CAISGSSPSTDTQYF
>TRBJ2-3|TRBV5-1
CASSSGLAGGGPDTQYF
>TRBJ1-4|TRBV5-1
CASSSGTGDEKLFF
>TRBJ2-1|TRBV18
CASSPMLANVLFF
>TRBJ1-5|TRBV19
CASSIGAGRSNQPQHF
>TRBJ2-6|TRBV29-1
CSVGSSGANVLTF
>TRBJ2-1|TRBV11-2
CASSPMVGAYNEQFF
>TRBJ2-7|TRBV27
CASRILGLAGGEVEQYF
>TRBJ2-2|TRBV30
CAWKMGQAGELFF
>TRBJ1-6|TRBV5-1
CASSLSGQGNSPLHF
>TRBJ1-6|TRBV7-2
CASTGYRNSPLHF
>TRBJ1-1|TRBV7-9
CASSSTGFSEAFF
>TRBJ2-7|TRBV3-1/TRBV3-2
CASSLSGSAREQYF
>TRBJ2-1|TRBV5-5
CATSGTYYNEQFF
>TRBJ1-2|TRBV30
CAWSANYGYTF
>TRBJ1-2|TRBV12-3/TRBV12-4
CASTPTGVDGYTF
>TRBJ2-3|TRBV20-1
CSASSRDRVTDTQYF
>TRBJ2-3|TRBV27
CASSQRTGISTDTQYF
>TRBJ1-1|TRBV7-2
CASSLAWAAEAFF
>TRBJ2-7|TRBV10-1
CASSFHRDRNSYEQYF
>TRBJ1-1|TRBV6-5
CASRWDRDTEAFF
>TRBJ1-1|TRBV27
CASSFTGQGSLAFF
>TRBJ2-3|TRBV9
CASSATGYTDTQYF
>TRBJ2-3|TRBV7-3
CASSLMGTSGTDTQYF
>TRBJ2-1|TRBV2
CASSPQGRWGTYNEQFF
>TRBJ2-1|TRBV7-2
CASSSRTSNNEQFF
>TRBJ1-5|TRBV3-1/TRBV3-2
CASSQDITGGQPQHF
>TRBJ2-7|TRBV18
CASSPGTSESYEQYF
>TRBJ1-6|TRBV28
CASRRTGNSPLHF
>TRBJ2-7|TRBV20-1
CSASSGRAFDEQYF
>TRBJ2-5|TRBV10-3
CAISESAGQETQYF
>TRBJ2-7|TRBV20-1
CSAREYYEQYF
>TRBJ2-2|TRBV28
CASSFGGYGTGELFF
>TRBJ2-3|TRBV5-8
CASSSGTGINTDTQYF
>TRBJ2-7|TRBV30
CACSPGQGVYEQYF
>TRBJ2-1|TRBV5-4
CASSAPGLAGVEQFF
>TRBJ2-4|TRBV7-9
CASSLGGGDIQYF
>TRBJ1-5|TRBV7-2
CASSSQTGRNQPQHF
>TRBJ2-1|TRBV5-1
CASSLEPQAYNEQFF
>TRBJ2-3|TRBV27
CASRTLAGVPDTQYF
>TRBJ1-2|TRBV30
CAWAIGQRYGYTF
>TRBJ2-3|TRBV7-2
CASSLGPSTSGWDTQYF